These 27 T cell receptor beta chains originate from one sample sequenced in a study of T cell repertoires in cytomegalovirus infection (dated by TCRdb to the late 2010s). The sample was run on an Illumina HiSeq 1500. TCRdb reanalyzed the raw reads on its own, using fastp at Q25 for trimming and MiXCR for clone calling, and kept in-frame beta chains. A single entry per CDR3 protein holds the most common genes and DNA from its merged rows. Within this sample are over 300,000 distinct CDR3 sequences, with under 20% of them counted one time only. Together, the top ten hold about 12% of the sample. The sequenced sample consisted of PBMCs. These receptors came from a human donor in good health (CMV status not recorded). Some clones in this sample may be carry-over from other donors' samples.

On this clonotype itself: This clone may be a read error of a much larger clone one base away. The J gene is TRBJ2-1, the V gene TRBV19; D is perhaps TRBD2 (5 bases). This CDR3 is built from 15 residues. CDR1 is LNHDA, CDR2 SQIVND, per germline (reference sequence). CDR3 residues: CASSIAAYPGNEHFF. The CDR3 bases are TGTGCCAGTAGTATAGCGGCTTACCCGGGAAATGAGCATTTCTTC.

The chain links TRBV2 to TRBJ2-5; 11 positions agree with TRBD1. Looked up from germline, CDR1 is SNHLY and CDR2 is FYNNEI. Trimming at V came to 9 bases and at J to 5 bases, leaving 5 bases not matched to a gene. This CDR3 has 13 residues. Here the CDR3 reads CASGQGAGETQYF. The CDR3 bases are TGTGCCAGTGGACAGGGGGCAGGGGAGACCCAGTACTTC.

With regard to this clonotype: Since a much larger clone is just one base distant, this may be a read error. This chain links TRBV7-2 with TRBJ1-1, with 7 bases lining up with TRBD1. The CDR3 has 16 amino acids. Germline CDR1 is SGHTA and CDR2 is FQGNSA. The CDR3 sequence: CAGSPRTRTGATEAFF. CDR3 nucleotide sequence: TGTGCCGGCAGCCCTCGAACAAGAACAGGGGCCACTGAAGCTTTCTTT.

This clonotype was seen many times. CDR3 region: CASSYPGVAGGNKFTGELFF. Here the CDR3 DNA reads TGTGCCAGCAGTTACCCCGGGGTAGCGGGGGGCAATAAATTCACCGGGGAGCTGTTTTTT. This rearrangement joins TRBV6-2 or TRBV6-3 to TRBJ2-2; 10 nucleotides align to TRBD2. J gave up 4 bases and V 2 bases, and 16 bases lay outside the gene matches. CDR3 length: 20 residues. Germline V lookup: CDR1 MNHEY, CDR2 SVGEGT.

This clonotype was counted a few times. The chain carries TRBV20-1 and TRBJ1-5; D remains unclear. The germline gives CDR1 DFQATT, CDR2 SNEGSKA (reference sequence). This CDR3 contains 17 residues. V gave up 3 bases and J gave up 0 bases, with 18 bases separating them. The DNA of the CDR3 is TGCAGTGCTAGGCAAAATGTGGGGTCGTATAGCAATCAGCCCCAGCATTTT. It is translated as CSARQNVGSYSNQPQHF.

This clonotype has a count of ten or more. In DNA, the CDR3 is TGTGCCAGCAGCTCCGGACTATCGCGGGATACGCAGTATTTT. Amino acids: CASSSGLSRDTQYF. The V gene is TRBV7-6, the J gene TRBJ2-3, with a tentative D call TRBD2 (6 bases). V was pared by 4 bases and J by 6 bases, with 14 bases between. The germline gives CDR1 SGHVS, CDR2 FNYEAQ. The CDR3 sequence is 14 residues long.

The gene calls are TRBV24-1 and TRBJ1-2, with D perhaps TRBD1 (5 bases). Trimming pared 4 bases from V and 1 base from J, leaving 9 bases between. Germline values: CDR1 KGHDR, CDR2 SFDVKD. CDR3 size: 14 residues. The CDR3 sequence is CATSEGTLNYGYTF. In DNA form, the CDR3 reads TGTGCCACCAGTGAGGGGACTCTTAACTATGGCTACACCTTC.

This clonotype came up many times. The chain couples TRBV7-2 to TRBJ1-5; no definite D call. The CDR3 extends over 15 amino acids. V dropped 1 base and J dropped 4 bases, with 11 bases sitting between them. CDR1 and CDR2 from the germline V gene are SGHTA and FQGNSA. The CDR3 sequence is CASSLVEARNQPQHF. CDR3 bases: TGTGCCAGCAGCTTAGTTGAGGCAAGGAATCAGCCCCAGCATTTT.

This chain's CDR3 is CASSPSGRGPTYEQYF. Written as DNA, the CDR3 is TGTGCCAGCAGTCCAAGTGGCAGGGGGCCCACCTACGAGCAGTACTTC. The J gene is TRBJ2-7, the V gene TRBV28; 8 positions match TRBD1. The CDR3 loop spans 16 amino acids. The trim removed 5 bases at V and 2 bases at J, leaving 11 bases unmatched. Germline V gene lookup returns CDR1 MDHEN and CDR2 SYDVKM.

In this sample, this clonotype turned up many times. J is TRBJ1-6 and V is TRBV7-6, with TRBD1 as a possible D gene (6 bases). From germline, CDR1 is SGHVS and CDR2 FNYEAQ. This CDR3 spans 15 amino acids. V lost 3 bases and J lost 2, with 8 bases in between. The CDR3 loop reads CASSFGGPYNSPLHF. Written as DNA, the CDR3 is TGTGCCAGCAGCTTCGGGGGGCCCTATAATTCACCCCTCCACTTT.

This clonotype was counted at least ten times. This chain joins TRBV7-8 and TRBJ2-7; a possible D gene is TRBD2 (6 bases). This CDR3 comprises 16 residues. The germline CDR1 and CDR2 sequences are SGHVS and FQNEAQ. V gave up 2 bases and J gave up 6 bases, with 20 bases separating them. As DNA, the CDR3 is TGTGCCAGCAGCTTACAGGTTCCGTTTCGGGGGTCCGAGCAGTACTTC. This encodes CASSLQVPFRGSEQYF.

The gene calls are TRBV20-1 and TRBJ2-3; the match to TRBD2 covers 10 bases. V was clipped by 4 bases and J by 1 base; unmatched bases: 5. The CDR3 runs 15 residues. The germline gives CDR1 DFQATT, CDR2 SNEGSKA (reference sequence). CDR3 nucleotides: TGCAGTGCTATAAAACTAGCGGGGCGCACAGATACGCAGTATTTT. Its protein is CSAIKLAGRTDTQYF.

This clonotype came up a few times. This chain links TRBV6-2 or TRBV6-3 with TRBJ2-7; D remains unclear. V dropped 5 bases and J dropped 9 bases, with 11 bases sitting between them. The CDR3 covers 11 residues. Germline lookup yields CDR1 MNHEY and CDR2 SVGEGT. CDR3 amino acids: CASSIFGGQYF. DNA for the CDR3: TGTGCCAGCAGTATCTTCGGCGGGCAGTACTTC.

For this clonotype: A much more abundant neighbour one base away suggests this may be a read error. This chain joins TRBV7-2 and TRBJ1-2, with D tentatively TRBD1 (5 bases). Germline values: CDR1 SGHTA, CDR2 FQGNSA. This CDR3 contains 16 residues. The V and J ends lost 1 base and 5 bases respectively, with 17 bases between them. For the CDR3, the DNA is TGTGCCAGCAGCTTAGAGTATATGACAGCCAATTATGGCTACACCTTC. It encodes CASSLEYMTANYGYTF.

The chain couples TRBV7-9 to TRBJ1-1; 9 bases map to TRBD1. Losses at the gene ends were 5 bases for V and 11 bases for J; bases not matched to a gene: 6. The CDR3 is 12 residues long. Germline CDR1 reads SEHNR; CDR2 reads FQNEAQ (reference sequence). CDR3 amino acids: CASSEGDRVAFF. The CDR3 DNA follows: TGTGCCAGCAGCGAGGGGGACAGGGTTGCTTTCTTT.

The J gene is TRBJ2-1, the V gene TRBV7-9; 8 nucleotides agree with TRBD2. Unmatched junction bases numbered 11, after V lost 1 base and J lost 3 bases. The CDR3 has 18 residues. Germline V lookup: CDR1 SEHNR, CDR2 FQNEAQ (reference sequence). CDR3 amino acids: CASSLVGGRGAFYNEQFF. CDR3 coding DNA: TGTGCCAGCAGCTTAGTAGGGGGGCGGGGGGCTTTCTACAATGAGCAGTTCTTC. The entire variable domain, with the rest obtained from reference TRBV7-9 and TRBJ2-1, is as follows: DTGVSQNPRHKITKRGQNVTFRCDPISEHNRLYWYRQTLGQGPEFLTYFQNEAQLEKSRLLSDRFSAERPKGSFSTLEIQRTEQGDSAMYLCASSLVGGRGAFYNEQFFGPGTRLTVL.

A few counts support this clonotype. The rearrangement joins TRBV29-1 to TRBJ2-5; D is unresolved. This CDR3 contains 11 residues. V was clipped by 5 bases and J by 3 bases, with 7 bases between them. From germline, CDR1 is SQVTM and CDR2 ANQGSEA. The CDR3 sequence: CSVLKKETQYF. The DNA for the CDR3 is TGCAGCGTTTTGAAGAAAGAGACCCAGTACTTC. Using reference TRBV29-1 and TRBJ2-5 for the parts outside the CDR3, the full variable domain is SAVISQKPSRDICQRGTSLTIQCQVDSQVTMMFWYRQQPGQSLTLIATANQGSEATYESGFVIDKFPISRPNLTFSTLTVSNMSPEDSSIYLCSVLKKETQYFGPGTRLLVL.

Ten or more counts support this clonotype. The rearrangement joins TRBV7-2 to TRBJ1-1; D ambiguous. The V gene lost 2 bases and the J gene lost 1 base, with 11 bases spanning the gap. The CDR3 length is 15 residues. Germline lookup yields CDR1 SGHTA and CDR2 FQGNSA. DNA for the CDR3: TGTGCCAGCAGCTTATCTCGCAGGCCGAACACTGAAGCTTTCTTT. Its protein is CASSLSRRPNTEAFF.

The chain carries TRBV11-2 and TRBJ2-7; D may match TRBD1 or TRBD2 (6 bases each). Trimming removed 1 base at V and 4 bases at J, with 11 bases between. Looked up from germline, CDR1 is SGHAT and CDR2 is FQNNGV. This CDR3 contains 14 residues. The CDR3 DNA reads TGTGCCAGCAGCTTAGGGGGGGCCGATTACGAGCAGTACTTC. As protein: CASSLGGADYEQYF.

This clonotype was observed many times. J is TRBJ1-5 and V is TRBV12-3 or TRBV12-4; no clear D. Trimming cost V 2 bases and J 4 bases, with 9 bases left between them. The CDR3 contains 14 residues. The CDR3 DNA is TGTGCCAGCAGTTTAAGCTTACGTAATCAGCCCCAGCATTTT. Translation gives CASSLSLRNQPQHF.

This clonotype has at least ten counts. The rearrangement links TRBV6-2 or TRBV6-3 to TRBJ2-7; perhaps TRBD2 as D (5 bases). Trimming cost V 7 bases and J 7 bases, with 20 bases left between them. Germline lookup yields CDR1 MNHEY and CDR2 SVGEGT. The CDR3 loop spans 14 amino acids. CDR3 sequence reads: CASKPSGIRSEQYF. The CDR3 DNA reads as TGTGCCAGCAAGCCGTCGGGGATTAGGTCTGAGCAGTACTTC.

This clonotype showed up many times. The chain has TRBV7-2 and TRBJ2-7; D unclear. Germline CDR1 reads SGHTA; CDR2 reads FQGNSA. The CDR3 runs 14 residues. The V end lost 4 bases, the J end lost 3 bases, and 13 bases lay between the germline ends. CDR3 sequence reads: CASSSSTGGYEQYF. CDR3 DNA: TGTGCCAGCAGCTCCTCCACGGGTGGCTACGAGCAGTACTTC.

This clonotype has just a few counts. With a much larger clone just one base away, this may be a read error. V is TRBV6-6 and J is TRBJ2-7; 10 bases line up with TRBD1. The CDR3 is 14 amino acids. The V gene's germline CDR1 is MNHNY and CDR2 SVGAGI (reference sequence). The J segment lost 6 bases and the V segment lost 2 bases, leaving 4 bases of the junction unmatched. The CDR3, as DNA: TGTGCCAGCAGTTACGGGACAGGGGACTTCGAGCAGTACTTC. It codes for CASSYGTGDFEQYF.

This clonotype was seen more than once but under ten times. This chain links TRBV4-3 with TRBJ1-2; D gene unclear. Trimming cost V 1 base and J 7 bases, with 13 bases left between them. This CDR3 has 14 residues. Germline values: CDR1 LGHNA, CDR2 YSLEER. Written as DNA, the CDR3 is TGCGCCAGCAGCCAAGCCCCCGGCCTTGGTGGCTACACCTTC. Encoded protein: CASSQAPGLGGYTF.

The chain is built from TRBV10-3 and TRBJ1-2, with D possibly TRBD1 on 5 matching bases. Trimming shortened V by 6 bases and J by 5 bases, and 13 bases separated the two germline ends. Germline V lookup: CDR1 ENHRY, CDR2 SYGVKD. This CDR3 region has 13 residues. The CDR3 nucleotides read TGTGCCATCAGCCCCGCGGGGGTATATGGCTACACCTTC. Its protein is CAISPAGVYGYTF.

This chain links TRBV7-9 with TRBJ2-4; 7 bases match TRBD2. V was clipped by 5 bases and J by 3 bases; unmatched bases: 10. Germline V gene data show CDR1 as SEHNR and CDR2 as FQNEAQ (reference sequence). This CDR3 comprises 16 residues. The CDR3 loop is CASSTGGTRVKNIQYF. CDR3 nucleotide sequence: TGTGCCAGCAGCACCGGGGGGACGCGGGTCAAAAACATTCAGTACTTC.

This clonotype was seen at least ten times. CDR3: CASSGQGAGGNGYTF. CDR3 coding DNA: TGTGCCAGCAGTGGACAGGGGGCGGGAGGAAATGGCTACACCTTC. This sequence joins TRBV12-3 or TRBV12-4 and TRBJ1-2; 11 positions agree with TRBD1. CDR3 length: 15 residues. The V and J ends lost 5 bases and 6 bases, in that order; junction bases with no gene match: 8.